The 23 T cell receptor beta chains in this list originate from one sample, sequenced in a study of blood T cell repertoires in COVID-19. The data were produced by immunoSEQ multiplex PCR, yet TCRdb's version contains in-frame clones alone and is incomplete. Counted here are 180,000 or so clones, about 89% occurring once; the ten biggest clones make up around 7%. Sequencing was performed on peripheral blood. Receptors originate from a man in his forties or fifties with acute or convalescent COVID-19.

V and J are TRBV29-1 and TRBJ2-2, with 12 positions matching TRBD1. Germline trimming cut 7 bases from V and 7 bases from J; bases unmatched to any gene: 7. Looked up from germline, CDR1 is SQVTM and CDR2 is ANQGSEA. This CDR3 has 14 amino acids. CDR3 DNA sequence: TGCAGCGCCGGGGACAGGGGGCGCAGCGGGGAGCTGTTTTTT. Protein product: CSAGDRGRSGELFF.

This sequence joins TRBV10-1 and TRBJ2-1, with 14 bases fitting TRBD2. The V segment lost 6 bases and the J segment 15 bases; nucleotides outside the gene matches: 10. Germline CDR1 and CDR2: WNHNN and SYGVQD (reference sequence). The CDR3 is 14 residues long. CDR3 coding DNA: TGCGCCAGCAGGGTGACTAGCGGGGGGGCGGTTCTGTTCTTC. Translated, it gives CASRVTSGGAVLFF.

The chain is built from TRBV5-1 and TRBJ1-2; perhaps TRBD1 as D (6 bases). CDR1 is SGHRS, CDR2 YFSETQ, per germline. V was clipped by 2 bases and J by 4 bases, with 9 bases between them. CDR3 size: 13 residues. The CDR3 region is CASSFTGIYGYTF. The CDR3 DNA follows: TGCGCCAGCAGCTTTACAGGGATCTATGGCTACACCTTC.

The J gene is TRBJ2-1, the V gene TRBV24-1, with a tentative D call TRBD1 (6 bases). Looked up from germline, CDR1 is KGHDR and CDR2 is SFDVKD. V lost 4 bases, J lost 5 bases, and 14 bases lay in between. This CDR3 spans 15 amino acids. The CDR3 loop reads CATSDRQVPHNEQFF. The CDR3 bases are TGTGCCACCAGTGACCGACAGGTTCCCCACAATGAGCAGTTCTTC.

This clone was counted once. The V gene is TRBV7-3, the J gene TRBJ2-1, with a tentative D call TRBD2 (5 bases). The CDR3 runs to 15 residues. The V and J ends lost 4 bases and 0 bases respectively, with 10 bases between them. The germline V gene has CDR1 SGHTA and CDR2 FQGTGA. The DNA for the CDR3 is TGTGCCAGCAGCTCGGACTCGAGCTCCTACAATGAGCAGTTCTTC. Its translation: CASSSDSSSYNEQFF. The full variable domain, its missing parts supplied by reference TRBV7-3 and TRBJ2-1, is GAGVSQTPSNKVTEKGKYVELRCDPISGHTALYWYRQSLGQGPEFLIYFQGTGAADDSGLPNDRFFAVRPEGSVSTLKIQRTERGDSAVYLCASSSDSSSYNEQFFGPGTRLTVL.

The rearrangement joins TRBV18 to TRBJ1-1; D not resolved. The CDR3 is made up of 14 amino acids. V lost 1 base and J 1 base, leaving 7 bases between the germline ends. Germline V lookup: CDR1 KGHSH, CDR2 LQKENI. CDR3 nucleotide sequence: TGTGCCAGCTCACCACAGAGCGCGAACACTGAAGCTTTCTTT. Its translation: CASSPQSANTEAFF.

The gene calls are TRBV19 and TRBJ2-6; TRBD1 aligns across 12 bases. In germline, CDR1 is LNHDA, CDR2 SQIVND (reference sequence). The CDR3 consists of 17 residues. Trimming removed 6 bases from V and 3 bases from J; junction bases left unmatched: 6. The CDR3, as DNA: TGTGCCAGTAGCGAGGGACAGGGGGCTGGTGGGGCCAACGTCCTGACTTTC. Translating it yields CASSEGQGAGGANVLTF.

The chain is built from TRBV2 and TRBJ1-5; 7 bases match TRBD1. V lost 6 bases and J lost 1; bases outside the gene matches: 9. CDR3 length: 16 residues. Germline-derived CDR1 and CDR2 are SNHLY and FYNNEI. The chain's CDR3 is CASSETGVPSNQPQHF. The DNA of the CDR3 is TGTGCCAGCAGCGAAACAGGGGTTCCCAGCAATCAGCCCCAGCATTTT.

CDR3 in DNA: TGTGCCAGCAGCCGGGGAGCGGGGCCCTACGAGCAGTACTTC. The encoded protein is CASSRGAGPYEQYF. V usage is TRBV13 and J usage is TRBJ2-7; 7 bases are shared with TRBD2. The CDR3 has 14 amino acids. The trim removed 5 bases at V and 2 bases at J, leaving 6 bases unmatched. The germline CDR1 and CDR2 sequences are PRHDT and FYEKMQ (reference sequence).

The chain links TRBV7-9 to TRBJ1-2; the match to TRBD1 covers 8 bases. Germline CDR1 and CDR2: SEHNR and FQNEAQ (reference sequence). With 5 bases clipped from V and 4 bases from J, the junction kept 9 bases outside the gene matches. The CDR3 extends over 15 amino acids. The CDR3 is CASSRGTGGVYGYTF. CDR3 sequence (DNA): TGTGCCAGCAGCCGAGGGACAGGTGGGGTCTATGGCTACACCTTC.

This clone has just a few counts. The chain joins TRBV7-9 to TRBJ1-2, with D possibly being TRBD1 (5 bases). The germline gives CDR1 SEHNR, CDR2 FQNEAQ (reference sequence). V lost 4 bases and J lost 4, with 16 bases in between. The CDR3 sequence is 15 residues long. The CDR3 DNA reads TGTGCCAGCAGCTCGAACAGGAGTACTATCTATGGCTACACCTTC. This codes for CASSSNRSTIYGYTF.

J is TRBJ2-1 and V is TRBV9, with D tentatively TRBD2 (5 bases). CDR3 size: 13 residues. Germline CDR1 SGDLS, CDR2 YYNGEE. V lost 0 bases and J lost 8, with 9 bases in between. CDR3 sequence reads: CASSVDRGHEQFF. The CDR3 nucleotides read TGTGCCAGCAGCGTAGATCGGGGTCATGAGCAGTTCTTC.

Points on this clone: Other nucleotide sequences from this sample produce the same CDR3. The V gene is TRBV30, the J gene TRBJ2-7, with a weak D call TRBD1 (5 bases). This CDR3 has 12 residues. V was shortened by 0 bases and J by 4 bases, with 7 bases between the two germline ends. Per germline, CDR1 GTSNPN and CDR2 SVGIG (reference sequence). The DNA for the CDR3 is TGTGCCTGGAGTGTTTCAGGGTACGAGCAGTACTTC. It specifies CAWSVSGYEQYF.

The chain links TRBV5-5 to TRBJ2-7; a possible D gene is TRBD1 (5 bases). V was trimmed by 4 bases and J by 0 bases, leaving 17 bases between them. This CDR3 is built from 16 residues. Germline CDR1 reads SGHKS; CDR2 reads YYEKEE (reference sequence). CDR3 DNA: TGTGCCAGCAGCCCTCTCCAGGACACACACTCCTACGAGCAGTACTTC. Protein: CASSPLQDTHSYEQYF.

This chain connects TRBV5-4 to TRBJ2-6, with D maybe TRBD2 (6 bases). The CDR3 loop spans 16 amino acids. Germline-derived CDR1 and CDR2 are SGHNT and YYREEE (reference sequence). V lost 7 bases and J lost 0, with 14 bases in between. CDR3 amino acids: CASHGSGSSGANVLTF. The CDR3 DNA reads as TGTGCCAGCCACGGATCCGGGAGCTCTGGGGCCAACGTCCTGACTTTC. The whole variable domain, filled in from reference TRBV5-4 and TRBJ2-6, reads ETGVTQSPTHLIKTRGQQVTLRCSSQSGHNTVSWYQQALGQGPQFIFQYYREEENGRGNFPPRFSGLQFPNYSSELNVNALELDDSALYLCASHGSGSSGANVLTFGAGSRLTVL.

This chain uses TRBV2 with TRBJ2-7, with 14 bases aligning to TRBD2. This CDR3 contains 16 residues. J gave up 10 bases and V 6 bases, and 14 bases lay outside the gene matches. Looked up from germline, CDR1 is SNHLY and CDR2 is FYNNEI. CDR3 residues: CASSQGLAGAAPAQYF. The CDR3 bases are TGTGCCAGCAGCCAGGGACTAGCGGGGGCCGCCCCGGCACAGTACTTC. The complete variable domain, with remaining parts taken from reference TRBV2 and TRBJ2-7, reads EPEVTQTPSHQVTQMGQEVILRCVPISNHLYFYWYRQILGQKVEFLVSFYNNEISEKSEIFDDQFSVERPDGSNFTLKIRSTKLEDSAMYFCASSQGLAGAAPAQYFGPGTRLTVT.

The CDR3 region has the DNA TGTGCCAGCAGCTTAAGCGGGGGTAGGAACACTGAAGCTTTCTTT. Amino acid sequence: CASSLSGGRNTEAFF. The chain links TRBV7-3 to TRBJ1-1; perhaps TRBD1 as D (5 bases). CDR1 is SGHTA and CDR2 is FQGTGA in the germline V gene. The CDR3 contains 15 residues. Trimming removed 1 base from V and 1 base from J, with 10 bases in between.

The genes are TRBV10-2 and TRBJ1-2; D gene uncertain. Trimming shortened V by 3 bases and J by 7 bases, and 12 bases separated the two germline ends. The CDR3 spans 13 residues. CDR1 and CDR2 (germline): WSHSY, SAAADI. The CDR3, as DNA: TGCGCCAGCAGTGATATTCGGGTTTTTGGCTACACCTTC. Translated: CASSDIRVFGYTF.

This clone was detected only once. This chain connects TRBV7-3 to TRBJ2-1, with 7 bases that match TRBD1. V trimming: 6 bases; J trimming: 7 bases; junction bases outside the gene matches: 9. Germline V gives CDR1 SGHTA, CDR2 FQGTGA. The CDR3 spans 14 residues. In nucleotides, the CDR3 is TGTGCCAGCAGACCCAATGACAGGGCGAATGAGCAGTTCTTC. This encodes CASRPNDRANEQFF.

The rearrangement uses TRBV6-5 and TRBJ2-3; 8 bases align to TRBD1. The CDR3 sequence is 15 residues long. Germline V gives CDR1 MNHEY, CDR2 SVGAGI. The trim removed 7 bases at V and 3 bases at J, leaving 9 bases unmatched. CDR3 protein: CASTLDRGGTDTQYF. CDR3 nucleotide sequence: TGTGCCAGCACTCTAGACAGGGGAGGTACAGATACGCAGTATTTT.

The gene calls are TRBV5-1 and TRBJ1-4; tentatively, D is TRBD1 (5 bases). CDR1 and CDR2 from the germline V gene are SGHRS and YFSETQ. V lost 0 bases, J lost 6 bases, and 9 bases lay in between. This CDR3 is built from 14 residues. The CDR3 protein is CASSLGGTDEKLFF. The CDR3 DNA sequence: TGCGCCAGCAGCTTGGGGGGGACTGATGAAAAACTGTTTTTT.

The chain carries TRBV27 and TRBJ1-5, with D tentatively TRBD1 (6 bases). CDR3 length: 14 residues. The germline gives CDR1 MNHEY, CDR2 SMNVEV (reference sequence). Trimming took off 2 bases at V and 6 bases at J, with 11 bases between the two ends. The chain's CDR3 is CASSLGAGAQPQHF. The DNA of the CDR3 is TGTGCCAGCAGTTTAGGGGCAGGGGCTCAGCCCCAGCATTTT.

V gene TRBV27 combines with J gene TRBJ1-6, with unresolved D. The CDR3 spans 14 residues. V lost 4 bases, J lost 3 bases, and 7 bases lay in between. The V gene's germline CDR1 is MNHEY and CDR2 SMNVEV (reference sequence). CDR3 residues: CASSSPNYNSPLHF. The CDR3 DNA is TGTGCCAGCAGTTCTCCTAACTATAATTCACCCCTCCACTTT.